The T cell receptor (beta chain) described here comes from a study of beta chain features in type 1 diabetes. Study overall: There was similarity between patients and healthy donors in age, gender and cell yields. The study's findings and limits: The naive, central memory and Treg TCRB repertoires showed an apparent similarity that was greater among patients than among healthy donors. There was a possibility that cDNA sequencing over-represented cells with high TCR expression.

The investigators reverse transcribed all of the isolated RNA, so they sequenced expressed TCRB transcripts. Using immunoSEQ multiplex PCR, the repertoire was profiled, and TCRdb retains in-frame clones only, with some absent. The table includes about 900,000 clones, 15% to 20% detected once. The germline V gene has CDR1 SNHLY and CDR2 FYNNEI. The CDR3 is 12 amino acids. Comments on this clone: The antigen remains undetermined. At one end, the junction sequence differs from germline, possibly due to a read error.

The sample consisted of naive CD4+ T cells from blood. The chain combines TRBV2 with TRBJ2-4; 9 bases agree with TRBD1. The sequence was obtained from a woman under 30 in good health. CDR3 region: CASKGQGLITDF. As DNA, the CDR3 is TGTGCCAGCAAGGGACAGGGTCTAATAACGGACTTC.